Each of the 23 T cell receptor beta chains below was sequenced from the same sample in a study of graft-versus-host responses after intestinal transplantation. Their cognate antigens are unknown. Produced via immunoSEQ multiplex PCR; TCRdb's table is partial and in-frame only. The table has almost 85,000 clones, 91% seen once; the top ten hold approximately 0.1%. The sample consisted of unstimulated CD4+ T cells sorted from spleen or lymph node cells, taken before intestinal transplant. All receptors derive from a human donor who received an intestinal transplant.

V usage is TRBV19 and J usage is TRBJ2-5; TRBD2 matches at 9 bases. The germline CDR1 and CDR2 sequences are LNHDA and SQIVND (reference sequence). V was pared by 3 bases and J by 5 bases, with 4 bases of the junction left unmatched. The length of the CDR3 is 14 residues. The CDR3 here is CASSISGGSETQYF. In DNA form, the CDR3 reads TGTGCCAGTAGTATTAGCGGGGGCTCGGAGACCCAGTACTTC.

V and J are TRBV9 and TRBJ1-2; 7 positions match TRBD1. Trimming cost V 4 bases and J 4 bases; bases outside gene matches: 10. Germline-derived CDR1 and CDR2 are SGDLS and YYNGEE. This CDR3 spans 15 amino acids. The CDR3 here is CASSPQDRSSYGYTF. The CDR3 bases are TGTGCCAGCAGCCCTCAGGACAGGTCCTCCTATGGCTACACCTTC.

The V and J genes are TRBV15 and TRBJ2-7; TRBD1 aligns across 10 bases. The V segment lost 6 bases and the J segment 6 bases; nucleotides outside the gene matches: 8. Germline V lookup: CDR1 LNHNV, CDR2 YYDKDF (reference sequence). The CDR3 consists of 14 residues. CDR3 bases: TGTGCCACCAGAGGAAGCGGACAGGGGGGCGAGCAGTACTTC. Residues: CATRGSGQGGEQYF.

The sample holds one count of this clone. The genes are TRBV7-2 and TRBJ2-3, with 11 bases fitting TRBD2. Per the germline V gene, CDR1 is SGHTA and CDR2 is FQGNSA. This CDR3 is built from 16 residues. V shed 5 bases, J shed 2 bases, and the junction held 6 bases outside the gene matches. CDR3 nucleotide sequence: TGTGCCAGCAGCGCCCGACTAGCGGGGTCCACAGATACGCAGTATTTT. Translating it yields CASSARLAGSTDTQYF.

About this clone: The junction departs from germline at one end; a sequencing error may be responsible. The chain carries TRBV6-5 and TRBJ1-6; D call uncertain. The CDR3 runs 14 residues. Germline V gives CDR1 MNHEY, CDR2 SVGAGI. CDR3 sequence reads: CASSGRVYNSPLHF. DNA for the CDR3: TGTGCCAGCAGCGGCCGGGTCTATAACTCACCCCTCCACTTT.

CDR3 nucleotides: TGCGCCAGCAGCGGGGGGGGGTCGGGTGAAGCTTTCTTT. It encodes CASSGGGSGEAFF. J is TRBJ1-1 and V is TRBV5-1, with a tentative D call TRBD1 (5 bases). The CDR3 sequence is 13 residues long. V was pared by 4 bases and J by 7 bases, with 14 bases between. The germline V gene has CDR1 SGHRS and CDR2 YFSETQ.

This rearrangement joins TRBV6-5 to TRBJ2-3; weak D call: TRBD2 (6 bases). The CDR3 spans 14 residues. CDR1 is MNHEY, CDR2 SVGAGI, per germline. The germline V and J ends were trimmed by 5 bases and 3 bases, with 12 bases remaining between them. The CDR3 sequence: CASSRVGGTDTQYF. The CDR3 coding sequence is TGTGCCAGCAGTAGGGTCGGGGGTACAGATACGCAGTATTTT.

The chain employs TRBV11-3 and TRBJ2-7; TRBD1 might be the D (6 bases). Germline CDR1 is SGHNT and CDR2 is YENEEA. This CDR3 is 15 amino acids long. With 1 base removed from V and 2 bases from J, the gap between germline ends came to 12 bases. The CDR3 region has the DNA TGTGCCAGCAGCTTAGGATCAGGGGCAACCTACGAGCAGTACTTC. It codes for CASSLGSGATYEQYF.

V and J are TRBV5-1 and TRBJ2-5; the D is unclear. The assigned J gene may be wrong: the sequence end matches TRBJ2-7 better. Germline loops: CDR1 SGHRS, CDR2 YFSETQ. This CDR3 has 14 amino acids. CDR3: CASSLGWSSYEQYF. CDR3 in DNA: TGCGCCAGCAGCTTGGGGTGGAGCTCCTACGAGCAGTACTTC.

The chain uses TRBV29-1 and TRBJ2-6; D is possibly TRBD1 (5 bases). CDR1 and CDR2 (germline): SQVTM, ANQGSEA. The CDR3 covers 16 residues. The germline V and J ends were trimmed by 4 bases and 0 bases, with 13 bases remaining between them. The CDR3 bases are TGCAGCGTTGCTGGCCAGGGTTTCTCTGGGGCCAACGTCCTGACTTTC. Its translation: CSVAGQGFSGANVLTF.

The J gene is TRBJ2-3, the V gene TRBV9, with a tentative D call TRBD1 (6 bases). The V end lost 0 bases, the J end lost 2 bases, and 10 bases lay between the germline ends. Per the germline V gene, CDR1 is SGDLS and CDR2 is YYNGEE. This CDR3 is 15 amino acids long. This CDR3 is CASSVEGGYTDTQYF. CDR3 nucleotide sequence: TGTGCCAGCAGCGTAGAAGGGGGTTACACAGATACGCAGTATTTT. Full variable domain (outside the CDR3, taken from reference TRBV9 and TRBJ2-3): DSGVTQTPKHLITATGQRVTLRCSPRSGDLSVYWYQQSLDQGLQFLIQYYNGEERAKGNILERFSAQQFPDLHSELNLSSLELGDSALYFCASSVEGGYTDTQYFGPGTRLTVL.

This chain joins TRBV10-3 and TRBJ2-3; 10 positions agree with TRBD2. The germline V gene encodes CDR1 ENHRY and CDR2 SYGVKD. The CDR3 is 15 amino acids. Trimming removed 6 bases from V and 1 base from J; junction bases left unmatched: 4. The CDR3, as DNA: TGTGCCATCAGCCGCGGGACTAGCGGCACAGATACGCAGTATTTT. Translating gives CAISRGTSGTDTQYF.

The chain has TRBV7-9 and TRBJ2-7; D perhaps matches TRBD2 (8 bases). The CDR3 totals 16 residues. The V gene's germline CDR1 is SEHNR and CDR2 FQNEAQ (reference sequence). V shed 2 bases and J shed 2 bases, with 16 bases lying between them. The CDR3 bases are TGTGCCAGCAGCTTAACCCGCGGGGGGACAGCCTACGAGCAGTACTTC. Protein sequence: CASSLTRGGTAYEQYF.

CDR3 sequence reads: CASSFRQGRDGYTF. The CDR3 DNA reads TGTGCCAGCAGCTTTCGACAGGGAAGGGATGGCTACACCTTC. The chain recombines TRBV5-6 with TRBJ1-2; 7 bases line up with TRBD1. This CDR3 spans 14 amino acids. Per germline, CDR1 SGHDT and CDR2 YYEEEE. V dropped 2 bases and J dropped 6; count of bases not matched to a gene: 7.

The chain combines TRBV10-1 with TRBJ1-1; a possible D gene is TRBD1 (6 bases). Trimming removed 0 bases from V and 1 base from J, with 9 bases in between. The CDR3 contains 15 residues. The V gene's germline CDR1 is WNHNN and CDR2 SYGVQD (reference sequence). The CDR3 loop is CASSESGQPNTEAFF. In DNA, the CDR3 is TGCGCCAGCAGTGAGTCTGGACAGCCGAACACTGAAGCTTTCTTT.

The chain uses TRBV10-3 and TRBJ2-7; the D gene is possibly TRBD1 (6 bases). CDR3 length: 14 residues. The germline gives CDR1 ENHRY, CDR2 SYGVKD. V gave up 10 bases and J gave up 6 bases, with 22 bases separating them. The CDR3 region is CATVGERGTFEQYF. The DNA for the CDR3 is TGTGCCACTGTGGGGGAGAGGGGGACCTTCGAGCAGTACTTC.

The gene calls are TRBV7-9 and TRBJ2-3; TRBD2 is a possible D gene (6 bases). V dropped 0 bases and J dropped 2 bases, with 9 bases sitting between them. Looked up from germline, CDR1 is SEHNR and CDR2 is FQNEAQ (reference sequence). This CDR3 contains 15 residues. In nucleotides, the CDR3 is TGTGCCAGCAGCTTAGCCGGGGGATTCACAGATACGCAGTATTTT. This codes for CASSLAGGFTDTQYF.

The chain has TRBV9 and TRBJ2-1; 8 positions match TRBD2. CDR3 length: 18 residues. V lost 3 bases and J lost 2; bases outside the gene matches: 13. Germline loops: CDR1 SGDLS, CDR2 YYNGEE. DNA for the CDR3: TGTGCCAGCAGCGCGGATCGACCGGGACTAGTAACCTACAATGAGCAGTTCTTC. Translated: CASSADRPGLVTYNEQFF.

The rearrangement links TRBV6-5 to TRBJ1-1; 8 positions match TRBD1. This CDR3 has 12 amino acids. V gave up 5 bases and J gave up 4 bases; unmatched junction bases: 0. Germline-derived CDR1 and CDR2 are MNHEY and SVGAGI. CDR3: CASSTGGTEAFF. The DNA of the CDR3 is TGTGCCAGCAGTACAGGGGGCACTGAAGCTTTCTTT.

This chain links TRBV7-2 with TRBJ1-5; weak D call: TRBD1 (6 bases). Germline V gene lookup returns CDR1 SGHTA and CDR2 FQGNSA. This CDR3 region has 13 residues. V was clipped by 5 bases and J by 6 bases, with 11 bases between them. The CDR3 sequence: CASSTTGGQPQHF. CDR3 DNA sequence: TGTGCCAGCAGCACGACAGGCGGTCAGCCCCAGCATTTT.

The CDR3 is CASSVEGLPGYGYTF. The CDR3, as DNA: TGTGCCAGCAGCGTAGAGGGACTCCCAGGCTATGGCTACACCTTC. The gene calls are TRBV9 and TRBJ1-2; D perhaps matches TRBD1 (5 bases). The CDR3 consists of 15 residues. The germline V gene encodes CDR1 SGDLS and CDR2 YYNGEE. V lost 0 bases and J lost 4, with 13 bases in between.

A few counts support this clone. The chain recombines TRBV6-6 with TRBJ1-3; TRBD1 aligns across 8 bases. The V segment lost 7 bases and the J segment 7 bases; nucleotides outside the gene matches: 12. The CDR3 is 15 amino acids. Germline values: CDR1 MNHNY, CDR2 SVGAGI (reference sequence). The CDR3 loop reads CASTLGQDLRNTIYF. The DNA for the CDR3 is TGTGCCAGCACCTTGGGACAGGACCTTCGGAACACCATATATTTT.

This chain connects TRBV5-1 to TRBJ2-2; D possibly corresponds to TRBD1 (6 bases). The germline V gene has CDR1 SGHRS and CDR2 YFSETQ. This CDR3 is built from 16 residues. The V end lost 1 base, the J end lost 5 bases, and 15 bases lay between the germline ends. This CDR3 reads CASSLNTGMGTGELFF. The CDR3 bases are TGCGCCAGCAGCTTGAATACAGGGATGGGGACCGGGGAGCTGTTTTTT.